The clone carrying this T cell receptor (beta chain) has a handful of counts. No antigen is known for it. The data originate from a study of blood T cells in healthy people across ages. The study's findings and limits: Without sorted subsets, naive and antigen-experienced compartments could not be conclusively compared.

The use of a sample-barcoded 5' primer and a J-beta primer mix characterized a second PCR of roughly 6 to 11 cycles. A template-switch adaptor containing 12 random nucleotides labeled each cDNA molecule. TCRdb recomputed calls from the 5' RACE reads with MiXCR, one row per CDR3 protein. The profile shows about 930,000 distinct CDR3 sequences, roughly 28% of them singletons. The draw of peripheral blood yielded approximately 10 milliliters from each donor. Germline CDR1 reads LNHNV; CDR2 reads YYDKDF (reference sequence). This CDR3 is 16 amino acids long. The ends were cut back, 0 bases at V and 1 base at J, with 12 bases in the middle. These same records also appear under a second study, on T cells of mothers and their children.

The origin of this receptor is a woman aged 40 to 50 in good health. The V call is TRBV15, the J call TRBJ1-2; D is possibly TRBD1 (6 bases). Material for sequencing was blood. The CDR3 DNA sequence: TGTGCCACCAGCAGAGAGGGGGCGCAGGTTAACTATGGCTACACCTTC. Its translation: CATSREGAQVNYGYTF.